This entry is about one T cell receptor (beta chain). The CDR3 is 15 residues long. The J segment lost 2 bases and the V segment lost 3 bases, leaving 4 bases of the junction unmatched. CDR1 and CDR2 from the germline V gene are ENHRY and SYGVKD. This entry belongs to a study of blood T cell repertoires in COVID-19. For the study at large: In each case, the material was cDNA or gDNA derived from T cells, B-cell-depleted T cells, or PBMCs.

Only in-frame clones appear in the TCRdb table, and some are missing; sequencing was by immunoSEQ multiplex PCR. The data show about 76,000 clones, 75% to 90% seen once. The TCR comes from a human donor in a cohort sampled during active COVID-19. The sequenced material came from peripheral blood. V and J are TRBV10-3 and TRBJ2-5, with TRBD2 matching 9 bases. The CDR3 loop is CAISDSSGGQETQYF. In DNA form, the CDR3 reads TGTGCCATCAGTGATAGTAGCGGGGGTCAAGAGACCCAGTACTTC.